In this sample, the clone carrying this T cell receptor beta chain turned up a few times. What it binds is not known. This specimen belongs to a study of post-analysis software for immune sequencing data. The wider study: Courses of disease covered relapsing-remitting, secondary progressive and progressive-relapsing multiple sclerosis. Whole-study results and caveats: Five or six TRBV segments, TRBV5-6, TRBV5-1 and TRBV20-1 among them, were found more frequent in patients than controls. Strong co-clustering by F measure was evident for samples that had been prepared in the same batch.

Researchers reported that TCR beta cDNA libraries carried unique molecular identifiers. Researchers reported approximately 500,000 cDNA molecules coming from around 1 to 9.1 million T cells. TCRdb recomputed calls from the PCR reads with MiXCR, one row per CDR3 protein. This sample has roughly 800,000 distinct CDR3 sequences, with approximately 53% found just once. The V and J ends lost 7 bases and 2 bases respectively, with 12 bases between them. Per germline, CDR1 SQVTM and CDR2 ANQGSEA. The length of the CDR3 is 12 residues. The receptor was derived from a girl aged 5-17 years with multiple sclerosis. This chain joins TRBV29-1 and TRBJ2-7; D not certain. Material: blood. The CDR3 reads CSASGATYEQYF. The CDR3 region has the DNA TGCAGCGCCTCGGGCGCCACCTACGAGCAGTACTTC.